The rows below give T cell receptor beta chains drawn from one sample of a study of T cells after yellow fever vaccination. One entry per CDR3 protein, called by TCRdb with MiXCR from the 5' RACE reads. The sample records 400,000 or so distinct CDR3 sequences, approximately 10% being singletons. This material consisted of PBMCs, taken on the day of the first yellow fever vaccination. These receptor sequences come from a young man who received the YFV17D yellow fever vaccine. The CDR3 runs from the conserved cysteine through the conserved F or W. The D gene is left open where the match is weak. Size values are once, few and many counts, or a class for expanded clones, and some rows have none.

d_call: TRBD1
clone_size: .
v_call: TRBV3-1
cdr3_length: 17
j_call: TRBJ1-4
cdr3_aa: CASSQEAGGTGDEKLFF
cdr3_nt: TGTGCCAGCAGCCAAGAAGCCGGTGGGACAGGGGATGAAAAACTGTTTTTT

d_call: .
clone_size: many
v_call: TRBV7-3
cdr3_length: 14
j_call: TRBJ2-2
cdr3_aa: CASSLWQNTGELFF
cdr3_nt: TGTGCCAGCAGCTTATGGCAGAACACCGGGGAGCTGTTTTTT

d_call: TRBD1
clone_size: .
v_call: TRBV7-2
cdr3_length: 15
j_call: TRBJ2-7
cdr3_aa: CASSPGGAGRNEQYF
cdr3_nt: TGTGCCAGCAGCCCAGGGGGCGCGGGGAGGAACGAGCAGTACTTC

d_call: TRBD1
clone_size: .
v_call: TRBV28
cdr3_length: 17
j_call: TRBJ1-3
cdr3_aa: CASSVRGTGILGNTIYF
cdr3_nt: TGTGCCAGCAGTGTCCGGGGGACAGGAATCCTTGGAAACACCATATATTTT

d_call: .
clone_size: .
v_call: TRBV29-1
cdr3_length: 15
j_call: TRBJ2-2
cdr3_aa: CSVAARPSNTGELFF
cdr3_nt: TGCAGCGTTGCGGCCAGACCTTCGAACACCGGGGAGCTGTTTTTT

d_call: .
clone_size: few
v_call: TRBV24-1
cdr3_length: 17
j_call: TRBJ1-5
cdr3_aa: CATSDLLTFRSNQPQHF
cdr3_nt: TGTGCCACCAGTGATTTGTTGACCTTCCGTAGCAATCAGCCCCAGCATTTT

d_call: .
clone_size: many
v_call: TRBV5-4
cdr3_length: 14
j_call: TRBJ1-1
cdr3_aa: CASSPSGTNLEAFF
cdr3_nt: TGTGCCAGCAGCCCTTCTGGGACAAACCTTGAAGCTTTCTTT

d_call: .
clone_size: .
v_call: TRBV7-6
cdr3_length: 14
j_call: TRBJ2-5
cdr3_aa: CASSPQNLAETQYF
cdr3_nt: TGTGCCAGCAGCCCACAGAATCTGGCGGAGACCCAGTACTTC

d_call: .
clone_size: few
v_call: TRBV10-3
cdr3_length: 14
j_call: TRBJ2-3
cdr3_aa: CAISERTYTDTQYF
cdr3_nt: TGTGCCATCAGTGAGCGAACTTACACAGATACGCAGTATTTT

d_call: .
clone_size: few
v_call: TRBV29-1
cdr3_length: 13
j_call: TRBJ2-5
cdr3_aa: CSSSRGGEETQYF
cdr3_nt: TGCAGCTCTTCCAGGGGCGGGGAAGAGACCCAGTACTTC

d_call: TRBD2
clone_size: many
v_call: TRBV12-3/TRBV12-4
cdr3_length: 15
j_call: TRBJ2-1
cdr3_aa: CASRSPAGGDNEQFF
cdr3_nt: TGTGCCAGCAGGTCCCCAGCGGGGGGGGACAATGAGCAGTTCTTC

d_call: .
clone_size: few
v_call: TRBV5-4
cdr3_length: 14
j_call: TRBJ2-7
cdr3_aa: CASSLILQGNEQYF
cdr3_nt: TGTGCCAGCAGCTTAATCCTTCAGGGAAACGAGCAGTACTTC

d_call: .
clone_size: .
v_call: TRBV9
cdr3_length: 14
j_call: TRBJ2-2
cdr3_aa: CASSEDPDTGELFF
cdr3_nt: TGTGCCAGCAGCGAGGACCCGGACACCGGGGAGCTGTTTTTT

d_call: TRBD1
clone_size: .
v_call: TRBV20-1
cdr3_length: 14
j_call: TRBJ2-1
cdr3_aa: CSASYRQGYNEQFF
cdr3_nt: TGCAGTGCTAGTTACCGACAGGGGTACAATGAGCAGTTCTTC

d_call: .
clone_size: .
v_call: TRBV4-3
cdr3_length: 17
j_call: TRBJ1-1
cdr3_aa: CASSQDWRSSMNTEAFF
cdr3_nt: TGCGCCAGCAGCCAAGATTGGAGATCCTCCATGAACACTGAAGCTTTCTTT

d_call: .
clone_size: few
v_call: TRBV6-5
cdr3_length: 16
j_call: TRBJ2-3
cdr3_aa: CASSYSESLGTDTQYF
cdr3_nt: TGTGCCAGCAGTTACAGTGAATCTCTCGGGACGGATACGCAGTATTTT

d_call: .
clone_size: .
v_call: TRBV5-5
cdr3_length: 11
j_call: TRBJ2-1
cdr3_aa: CASSLGFEQFF
cdr3_nt: TGTGCCAGCAGCTTAGGGTTCGAGCAGTTCTTC

d_call: .
clone_size: .
v_call: TRBV2
cdr3_length: 14
j_call: TRBJ2-5
cdr3_aa: CASSPDPPGETQYF
cdr3_nt: TGTGCCAGCAGTCCGGACCCACCTGGGGAGACCCAGTACTTC

d_call: TRBD1
clone_size: .
v_call: TRBV4-3
cdr3_length: 18
j_call: TRBJ2-1
cdr3_aa: CASSQDTSYRGSYHEQFF
cdr3_nt: TGCGCCAGCAGCCAAGATACTTCCTACAGGGGCTCTTACCATGAGCAGTTCTTC

d_call: TRBD1
clone_size: few
v_call: TRBV4-1
cdr3_length: 17
j_call: TRBJ2-1
cdr3_aa: CASSTNPPGQGLGEQFF
cdr3_nt: TGCGCCAGCAGCACCAACCCCCCGGGACAGGGGCTGGGTGAGCAGTTCTTC

d_call: TRBD1
clone_size: few
v_call: TRBV4-2
cdr3_length: 17
j_call: TRBJ2-6
cdr3_aa: CASSPGQSRGGANVLTF
cdr3_nt: TGTGCCAGCAGCCCGGGACAGTCTCGAGGTGGGGCCAACGTCCTGACTTTC

d_call: TRBD2
clone_size: few
v_call: TRBV20-1
cdr3_length: 14
j_call: TRBJ2-3
cdr3_aa: CSAEKRGNTDTQYF
cdr3_nt: TGCAGTGCCGAAAAGCGGGGGAACACAGATACGCAGTATTTT

d_call: TRBD2
clone_size: .
v_call: TRBV20-1
cdr3_length: 14
j_call: TRBJ2-1
cdr3_aa: CSASLASGGSEQFF
cdr3_nt: TGCAGTGCTAGTCTGGCTAGCGGGGGAAGTGAGCAGTTCTTC

d_call: TRBD1
clone_size: few
v_call: TRBV5-1
cdr3_length: 16
j_call: TRBJ2-2
cdr3_aa: CASSLQGTGFTGELFF
cdr3_nt: TGCGCCAGCAGCTTGCAGGGGACAGGGTTCACCGGGGAGCTGTTTTTT

d_call: .
clone_size: .
v_call: TRBV7-8
cdr3_length: 15
j_call: TRBJ2-3
cdr3_aa: CASSLGDEARDTQYF
cdr3_nt: TGTGCCAGCAGCTTAGGGGACGAAGCCCGAGATACGCAGTATTTT

d_call: .
clone_size: .
v_call: TRBV5-5
cdr3_length: 15
j_call: TRBJ1-5
cdr3_aa: CASSHRDADNQPQHF
cdr3_nt: TGTGCCAGCAGCCACCGGGACGCAGACAATCAGCCCCAGCATTTT

d_call: .
clone_size: few
v_call: TRBV5-6
cdr3_length: 14
j_call: TRBJ2-3
cdr3_aa: CASNGQNLPDTQYF
cdr3_nt: TGTGCCAGCAACGGACAGAATCTCCCAGATACGCAGTATTTT

d_call: TRBD1
clone_size: many
v_call: TRBV5-4
cdr3_length: 14
j_call: TRBJ2-5
cdr3_aa: CASSLATGEETQYF
cdr3_nt: TGTGCCAGCAGCTTGGCAACAGGGGAGGAGACCCAGTACTTC

d_call: TRBD2
clone_size: few
v_call: TRBV5-4
cdr3_length: 18
j_call: TRBJ2-3
cdr3_aa: CASSLAAAGLAGTDTQYF
cdr3_nt: TGTGCCAGCAGCTTGGCCGCGGCAGGACTAGCGGGCACAGATACGCAGTATTTT

d_call: TRBD1
clone_size: .
v_call: TRBV5-1
cdr3_length: 14
j_call: TRBJ1-1
cdr3_aa: CASARTGENTEAFF
cdr3_nt: TGCGCCAGCGCCCGGACAGGGGAAAACACTGAAGCTTTCTTT

d_call: TRBD2
clone_size: few
v_call: TRBV6-1
cdr3_length: 14
j_call: TRBJ2-1
cdr3_aa: CASSDTGGGNEQFF
cdr3_nt: TGTGCCAGCAGTGATACCGGCGGGGGCAATGAGCAGTTCTTC